This T cell receptor (beta chain) appears in the sequencing data of a study of blood T cell repertoires in COVID-19. V lost 0 bases and J lost 1; bases outside the gene matches: 4. The length of the CDR3 is 18 residues. Germline V gene lookup returns CDR1 LGHDT and CDR2 YNNKEL (reference sequence). Here immunoSEQ multiplex PCR was the method, and the copy in TCRdb shows in-frame clones only, minus some. The sample records approximately 50,000 clones, 86% being singletons. The clonotype originates from a woman aged 80 or over with acute or convalescent COVID-19. J is TRBJ2-6 and V is TRBV3-1 (or the pseudogene TRBV3-2), with 9 bases aligning to TRBD1. Sequenced input: peripheral blood. The DNA of the CDR3 is TGTGCCAGCAGCCAAGAGCGGACAGGGGTTTCTGGGGCCAACGTCCTGACTTTC. Amino acids: CASSQERTGVSGANVLTF.